The present entry profiles one T cell receptor (beta chain) with its context. These data originate in a study of cytomegalovirus exposure and HLA in healthy donors. Germline V gene sequence: CDR1 GTSNPN, CDR2 SVGIG (reference sequence). The V gene end was trimmed by 1 base and the J gene end by 5 bases; junction bases not matched to a gene: 7. The CDR3 runs to 14 residues. Vbeta (60) and Jbeta (13) primers were used in the PCR. The assay was immunoSEQ multiplex PCR, and TCRdb's table has in-frame clones only and misses some. The sample's table shows about 110,000 clones. The rearrangement links TRBV30 to TRBJ2-5; TRBD1 aligns across 7 bases. Sequenced sample: PBMCs. The source of this sequence is a man aged 30 to 39 in good health and CMV-seronegative. The DNA for the CDR3 is TGTGCCTGGAGTGAGGGCAGGGGGTTCGAGACCCAGTACTTC. Translating it yields CAWSEGRGFETQYF. Filled out from reference TRBV30 and TRBJ2-5, the complete variable domain reads SQTIHQWPATLVQPVGSPLSLECTVEGTSNPNLYWYRQAAGRGLQLLFYSVGIGQISSEVPQNLSASRPQDRQFILSSKKLLLSDSGFYLCAWSEGRGFETQYFGPGTRLLVL.